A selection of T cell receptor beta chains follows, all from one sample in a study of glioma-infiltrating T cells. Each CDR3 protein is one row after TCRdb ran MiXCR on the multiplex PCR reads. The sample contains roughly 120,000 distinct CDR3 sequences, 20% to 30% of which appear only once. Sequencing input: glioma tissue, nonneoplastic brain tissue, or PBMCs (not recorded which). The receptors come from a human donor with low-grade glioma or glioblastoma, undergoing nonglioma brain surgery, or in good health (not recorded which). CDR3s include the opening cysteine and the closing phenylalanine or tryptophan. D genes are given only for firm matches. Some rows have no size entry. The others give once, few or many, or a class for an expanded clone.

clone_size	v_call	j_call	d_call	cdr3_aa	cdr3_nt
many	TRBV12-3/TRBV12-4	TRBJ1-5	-	CASSPRRGVGSNQPQHF	TGTGCCAGCAGCCCTAGGAGGGGGGTCGGTAGCAATCAGCCCCAGCATTTT
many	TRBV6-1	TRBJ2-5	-	CATNRRQETQYF	TGTGCCACCAACAGGCGCCAAGAGACCCAGTACTTC
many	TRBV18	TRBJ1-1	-	CASSPNSRNTEAFF	TGTGCCAGCTCACCGAACAGCCGGAACACTGAAGCTTTCTTT
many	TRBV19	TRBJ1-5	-	CASRERHILGSNQPQHF	TGTGCCAGCCGTGAGCGACATATTTTGGGAAGCAATCAGCCCCAGCATTTT
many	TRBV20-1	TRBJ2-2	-	CSARTGTNGANTGELFF	TGCAGTGCTAGGACCGGGACCAATGGCGCGAACACCGGGGAGCTGTTTTTT
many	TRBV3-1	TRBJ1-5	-	CASSQEGWQPQHF	TGTGCCAGCAGCCAAGAAGGCTGGCAGCCCCAGCATTTT
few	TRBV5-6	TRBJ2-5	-	CASSLVGVVPQYF	TGTGCCAGCAGCTTGGTCGGAGTAGTTCCCCAGTACTTC
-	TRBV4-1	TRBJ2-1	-	CASSQGGTRYNEQFF	TGCGCCAGCAGCCAAGGCGGGACTCGTTACAATGAGCAGTTCTTC
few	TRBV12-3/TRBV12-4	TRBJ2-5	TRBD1	CASSPDRGRETQYF	TGTGCCAGCAGCCCCGACAGGGGAAGAGAGACCCAGTACTTC
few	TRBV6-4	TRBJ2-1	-	CASSDTDSPYNEQFF	TGTGCCAGCAGTGATACCGATAGCCCCTACAATGAGCAGTTCTTC
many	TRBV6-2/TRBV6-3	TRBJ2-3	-	CASRPSPGLDTQYF	TGTGCCAGCAGGCCCTCGCCAGGGTTAGATACGCAGTATTTT
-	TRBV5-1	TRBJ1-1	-	CASRLTFMNTEAFF	TGCGCCAGCAGACTGACATTCATGAACACTGAAGCTTTCTTT
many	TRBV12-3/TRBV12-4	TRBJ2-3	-	CASSLVWEGGDTQYF	TGTGCCAGCAGTTTAGTGTGGGAGGGGGGAGATACGCAGTATTTT
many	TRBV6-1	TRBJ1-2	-	CASRSGTIVSYTF	TGTGCCAGCAGGTCCGGGACAATCGTGAGCTACACCTTC
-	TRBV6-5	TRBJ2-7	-	CAGRDPGTLSKQYF	TGTGCCGGCAGAGACCCTGGGACATTATCAAAGCAGTACTTC
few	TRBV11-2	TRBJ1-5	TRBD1	CASSLGDRNRQPQHF	TGTGCCAGCAGCTTAGGGGACAGAAATCGCCAGCCCCAGCATTTT
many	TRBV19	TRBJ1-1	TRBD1	CASSKTGEGTEAFF	TGTGCCAGTAGCAAGACAGGGGAAGGCACTGAAGCTTTCTTT
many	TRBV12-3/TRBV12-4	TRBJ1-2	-	CASSLGFPANYGYTF	TGTGCCAGCAGTTTAGGTTTTCCAGCTAACTATGGCTACACCTTC
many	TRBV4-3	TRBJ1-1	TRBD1	CASSRGTAADTEAFF	TGCGCCAGCAGCCGGGGGACAGCGGCCGACACTGAAGCTTTCTTT
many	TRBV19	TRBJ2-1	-	CASSILGGTAEFF	TGTGCCAGTAGTATATTGGGGGGGACAGCTGAGTTCTTC
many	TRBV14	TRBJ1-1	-	CASSHLSGFPSEAFF	TGTGCCAGCAGCCATCTTTCCGGCTTTCCATCCGAAGCTTTCTTT
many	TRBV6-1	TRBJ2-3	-	CASSPQVPSTDTQYF	TGTGCCAGCAGCCCTCAGGTCCCTAGCACAGATACGCAGTATTTT
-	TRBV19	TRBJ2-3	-	CASSNSDKQYF	TGTGCCAGTAGTAATTCAGATAAGCAGTATTTT
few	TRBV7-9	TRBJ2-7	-	CASSLFSF	TGTGCCAGCAGCTTATTTAGCTTC
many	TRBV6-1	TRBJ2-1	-	CASSKTTGWEQFF	TGTGCCAGCAGTAAGACTACCGGGTGGGAGCAGTTCTTC
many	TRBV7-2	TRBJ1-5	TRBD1	CASSSRTGDQPQHF	TGTGCCAGCAGCTCCCGGACAGGGGATCAGCCCCAGCATTTT
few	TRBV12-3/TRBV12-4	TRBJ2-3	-	CASKIANTDTQYF	TGTGCCAGCAAAATTGCCAACACAGATACGCAGTATTTT
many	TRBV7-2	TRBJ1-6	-	CASSFSGPYNSPLHF	TGTGCCAGCAGCTTCTCGGGACCTTATAATTCACCCCTCCACTTT
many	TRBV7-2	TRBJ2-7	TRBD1	CASSLAAGQGARYEQYF	TGTGCCAGCAGCTTAGCGGCAGGACAGGGGGCGCGGTACGAGCAGTACTTC
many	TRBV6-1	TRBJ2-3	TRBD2	CASSARSGGTTDTQYF	TGTGCCAGCAGTGCCCGTTCGGGGGGGACCACAGATACGCAGTATTTT
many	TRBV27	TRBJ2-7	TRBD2	CASSPSQRLAVTYEQYF	TGTGCCAGCAGTCCCAGCCAAAGACTAGCGGTAACCTACGAGCAGTACTTC
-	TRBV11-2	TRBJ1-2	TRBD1	CASSVDRGRGYTF	TGTGCCAGCAGCGTTGACAGGGGGAGAGGCTACACCTTC
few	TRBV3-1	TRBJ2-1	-	CASSQDLAGTGYNEQFF	TGTGCCAGCAGCCAAGACTTAGCCGGGACCGGATACAATGAGCAGTTCTTC
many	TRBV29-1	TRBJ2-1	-	CSALQSEQFF	TGCAGCGCTCTACAAAGTGAGCAGTTCTTC
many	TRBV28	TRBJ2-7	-	CASSPPTGLSYEQYF	TGTGCCAGCAGCCCGCCGACAGGCTTATCCTACGAGCAGTACTTC
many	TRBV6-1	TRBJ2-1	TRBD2	CASTPSGRKGEQFF	TGTGCCAGCACTCCAAGCGGGAGGAAGGGTGAGCAGTTCTTC
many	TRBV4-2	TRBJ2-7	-	CASSHRAASYEQYF	TGTGCCAGCAGCCACAGGGCAGCTTCCTACGAGCAGTACTTC
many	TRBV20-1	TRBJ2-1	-	CSASLSGLPPNNEQFF	TGCAGTGCTTCCTTGAGCGGTCTACCTCCGAACAATGAGCAGTTCTTC
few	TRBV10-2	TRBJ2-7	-	CATLGHTYEQYF	TGCGCCACCCTGGGCCACACCTACGAGCAGTACTTC
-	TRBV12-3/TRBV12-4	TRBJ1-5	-	CASSGAGVLWPQHF	TGTGCCAGCAGTGGAGCAGGGGTTCTATGGCCCCAGCATTTT
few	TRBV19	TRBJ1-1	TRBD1	CASSRRGGGNTEAFF	TGTGCCAGTAGCCGACGTGGAGGGGGCAACACTGAAGCTTTCTTT
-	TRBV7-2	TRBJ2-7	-	CASSLGMGPKSYEQYF	TGTGCCAGCAGCTTAGGTATGGGTCCCAAATCCTACGAGCAGTACTTC
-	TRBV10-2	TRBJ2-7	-	CASLTGTRGGEQYF	TGCGCCAGCCTTACCGGGACACGCGGTGGGGAGCAGTACTTC
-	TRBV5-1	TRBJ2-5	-	CASGDTYQETQYF	TGCGCCAGCGGGGACACCTACCAAGAGACCCAGTACTTC
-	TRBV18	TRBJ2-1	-	CASSPTNYNEQFF	TGTGCCAGCTCACCCACGAACTACAATGAGCAGTTCTTC
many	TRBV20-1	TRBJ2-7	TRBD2	CSVASGIYEQYF	TGCAGTGTGGCTAGCGGGATCTACGAGCAGTACTTC
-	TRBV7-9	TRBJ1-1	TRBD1	CASGPGTVNTEAFF	TGTGCCAGCGGTCCCGGGACAGTTAACACTGAAGCTTTCTTT
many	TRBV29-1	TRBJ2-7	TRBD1	CSVTLGTGGVYEQYF	TGCAGCGTTACTCTGGGGACAGGGGGTGTCTACGAGCAGTACTTC
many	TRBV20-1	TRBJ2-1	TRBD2	CSAGLAGVINEQFF	TGCAGTGCCGGACTAGCGGGAGTCATCAATGAGCAGTTCTTC